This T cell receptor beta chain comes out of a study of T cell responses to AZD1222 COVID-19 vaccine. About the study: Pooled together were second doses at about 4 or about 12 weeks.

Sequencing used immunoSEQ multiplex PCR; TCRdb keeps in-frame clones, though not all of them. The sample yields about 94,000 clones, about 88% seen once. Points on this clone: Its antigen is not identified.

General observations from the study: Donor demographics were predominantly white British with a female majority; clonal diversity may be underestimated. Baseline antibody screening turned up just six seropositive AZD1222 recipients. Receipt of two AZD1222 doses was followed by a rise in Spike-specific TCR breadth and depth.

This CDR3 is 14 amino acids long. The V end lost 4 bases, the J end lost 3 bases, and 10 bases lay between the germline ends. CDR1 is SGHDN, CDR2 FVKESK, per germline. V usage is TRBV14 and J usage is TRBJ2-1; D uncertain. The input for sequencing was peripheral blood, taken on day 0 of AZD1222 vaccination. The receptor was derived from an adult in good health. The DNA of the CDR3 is TGTGCCAGCAGCCGGGTTTCTTTCTACAATGAGCAGTTCTTC. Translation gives CASSRVSFYNEQFF.